The following is a T cell receptor beta chain sequence with its context. Its specificity is unknown. The sorting of PBMCs gave CD4+ and CD8+ T cells. The record originates from a study of CD8+ T cells in alopecia areata. The wider study: It was oral tofacitinib, at 5 to 10 mg twice daily, that treated patients received.

The authors extracted RNA and reverse transcribed it into cDNA as the sequencing template. Here immunoSEQ multiplex PCR was the method, and the copy in TCRdb shows in-frame clones only, minus some. The repertoire holds 150,000 to 190,000 clones, with approximately 53% as singletons. Study observations and caveats: Across lesional scalp, and particularly alopecia totalis/universalis, clonality surpassed that of normal scalp. Between patients, shared TCR sequences were less clear than in mice. This was possibly due in part to HLA diversity in the patient population.

V lost 2 bases and J 9 bases, leaving 7 bases between the germline ends. The CDR3 length is 11 residues. Germline V gives CDR1 MGHDK, CDR2 SYGVNS. The clonotype originates from a human donor with alopecia areata. The sample was CD8+ T cells sorted from blood, taken at week 0. This chain uses TRBV25-1 with TRBJ1-1; D remains ambiguous. The CDR3 DNA sequence: TGTGCCAGCAGTGAAGGAATTCAAGCTTTCTTT. This sequence encodes CASSEGIQAFF.